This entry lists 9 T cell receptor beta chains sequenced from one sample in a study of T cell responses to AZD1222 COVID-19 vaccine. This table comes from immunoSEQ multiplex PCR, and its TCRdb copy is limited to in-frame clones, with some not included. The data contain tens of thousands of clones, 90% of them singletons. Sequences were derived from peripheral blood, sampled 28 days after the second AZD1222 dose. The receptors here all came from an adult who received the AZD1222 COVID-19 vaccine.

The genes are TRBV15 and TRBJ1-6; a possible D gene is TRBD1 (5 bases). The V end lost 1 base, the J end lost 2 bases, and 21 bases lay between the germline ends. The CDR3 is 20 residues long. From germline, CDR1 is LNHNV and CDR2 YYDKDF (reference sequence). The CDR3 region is CATSRAAGPGSYAYNSPLHF. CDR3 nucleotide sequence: TGTGCCACCAGCAGAGCGGCGGGACCTGGGTCCTACGCCTATAATTCACCCCTCCACTTT.

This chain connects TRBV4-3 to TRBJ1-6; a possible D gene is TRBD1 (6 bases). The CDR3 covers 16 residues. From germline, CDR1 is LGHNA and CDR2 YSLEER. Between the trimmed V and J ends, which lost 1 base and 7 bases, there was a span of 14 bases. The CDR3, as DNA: TGCGCCAGCAGCCAAGTCCCAGGGGTAGGGAATTCACCCCTCCACTTT. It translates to CASSQVPGVGNSPLHF.

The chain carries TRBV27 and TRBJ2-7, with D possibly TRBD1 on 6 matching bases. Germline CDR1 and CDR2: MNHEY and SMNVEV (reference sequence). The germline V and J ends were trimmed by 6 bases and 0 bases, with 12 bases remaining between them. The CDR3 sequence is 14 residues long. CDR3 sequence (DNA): TGTGCCAGCAGCCGGAAGGACAGCTCCTACGAGCAGTACTTC. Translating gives CASSRKDSSYEQYF.

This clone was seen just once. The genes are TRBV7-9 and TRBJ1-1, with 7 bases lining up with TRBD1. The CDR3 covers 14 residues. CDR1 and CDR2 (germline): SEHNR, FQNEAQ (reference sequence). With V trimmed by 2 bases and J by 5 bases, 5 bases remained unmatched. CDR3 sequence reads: CASSLTGAYTEAFF. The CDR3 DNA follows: TGTGCCAGCAGCTTAACAGGGGCATATACTGAAGCTTTCTTT.

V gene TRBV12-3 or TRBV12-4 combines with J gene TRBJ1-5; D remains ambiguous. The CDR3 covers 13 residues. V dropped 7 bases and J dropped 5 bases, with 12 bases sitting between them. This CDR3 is CASTLRSDQPQHF. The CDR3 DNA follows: TGTGCCAGCACCTTAAGGAGTGATCAGCCCCAGCATTTT.

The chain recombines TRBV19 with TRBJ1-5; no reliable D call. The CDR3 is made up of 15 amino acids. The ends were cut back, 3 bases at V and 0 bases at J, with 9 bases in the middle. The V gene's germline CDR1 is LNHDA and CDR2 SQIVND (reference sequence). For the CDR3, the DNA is TGTGCCAGTAGTATGACGGCGCATAGCAATCAGCCCCAGCATTTT. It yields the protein CASSMTAHSNQPQHF.

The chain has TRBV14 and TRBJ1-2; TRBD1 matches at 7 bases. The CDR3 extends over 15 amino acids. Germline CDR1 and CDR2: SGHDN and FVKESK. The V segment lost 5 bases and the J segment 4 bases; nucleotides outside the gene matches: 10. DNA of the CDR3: TGTGCCAGCAGCGGTCGACAGGGTAGAAGCTATGGCTACACCTTC. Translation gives CASSGRQGRSYGYTF.

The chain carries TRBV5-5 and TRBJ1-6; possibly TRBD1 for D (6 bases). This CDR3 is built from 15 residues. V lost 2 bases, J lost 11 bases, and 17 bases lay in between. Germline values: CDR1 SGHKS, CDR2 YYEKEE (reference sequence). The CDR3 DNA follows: TGTGCCAGCAGCTTACACGACCTCGGACAGACACCCCTCCACTTT. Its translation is CASSLHDLGQTPLHF.

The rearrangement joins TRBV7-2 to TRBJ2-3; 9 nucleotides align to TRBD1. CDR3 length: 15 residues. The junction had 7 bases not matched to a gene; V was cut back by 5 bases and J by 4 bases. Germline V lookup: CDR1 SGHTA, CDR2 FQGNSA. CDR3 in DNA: TGTGCCAGCAGCGGCCGGGACAGGGTCCCAGATACGCAGTATTTT. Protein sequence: CASSGRDRVPDTQYF.